This T cell receptor beta chain was sequenced in a study of blood T cells in healthy people across ages. CDR3 length: 17 residues. Next came a second PCR, run for roughly 6 to 11 cycles, which used a sample-barcoded 5' primer along with a J-beta primer mix. TCRdb reanalysed the 5' RACE reads using MiXCR and keeps one entry per CDR3 protein. The sample holds 1 million to 1.2 million distinct CDR3 sequences, about two fifths seen once. Comment on this clonotype: Its antigen is currently unknown. Compared with germline, one end of the junction differs, possibly owing to a read error.

Overall study results and limits: The donors' CMV status was not determined, possibly confounding changes in expanded clonotypes.

This clonotype was sampled from a young man in good health. Sequencing was carried out using blood. The rearrangement uses TRBV12-3 or TRBV12-4 and TRBJ2-3; 10 positions match TRBD1. The CDR3 protein is CGSTPGQGRSSTDTQYF. In nucleotides, the CDR3 is TGTGGCAGCACCCCGGGACAGGGGCGGTCTAGCACAGATACGCAGTATTTT.